Listed here are 4 T cell receptor beta chains from one sample, sequenced in a study of T cells expressing NK-cell markers. Reprocessing the 5' RACE reads, TCRdb reports a single entry for every CDR3 protein and omits DNA. This sample's table has roughly 390,000 distinct CDR3 sequences. The sequenced material came from blood T cells: a sorted CD56 or NKG2C T cell subset, CD4+ or CD8+ T cells, or bulk PBMC T cells (not recorded which). The receptors shown here come from a woman between 45 and 60 years old in good health.

The chain employs TRBV10-3 and TRBJ2-7; TCRdb picks TRBD1, but there is no DNA to check that call. The CDR3 totals 13 residues. CDR1 and CDR2 (germline): ENHRY, SYGVKD. The CDR3 protein is CAISADTSYEQYF.

V is TRBV10-3 and J is TRBJ2-1; TCRdb reports TRBD1, a call that lacks DNA to check it against. CDR3 length: 11 residues. Per the germline V gene, CDR1 is ENHRY and CDR2 is SYGVKD. CDR3 amino acids: CATTGGNEQFF.

This sequence joins TRBV20-1 and TRBJ1-4. CDR3 length equals 13 residues. The germline CDR1 and CDR2 sequences are DFQATT and SNEGSKA (reference sequence). The CDR3 region is CSARHFRNEKLFF.

This chain links TRBV20-1 with TRBJ2-1; lacking DNA, the TRBD2 call made by TCRdb goes unchecked. This CDR3 region has 14 residues. Looked up from germline, CDR1 is DFQATT and CDR2 is SNEGSKA (reference sequence). The CDR3 reads CSARGGRRTNEQFF.